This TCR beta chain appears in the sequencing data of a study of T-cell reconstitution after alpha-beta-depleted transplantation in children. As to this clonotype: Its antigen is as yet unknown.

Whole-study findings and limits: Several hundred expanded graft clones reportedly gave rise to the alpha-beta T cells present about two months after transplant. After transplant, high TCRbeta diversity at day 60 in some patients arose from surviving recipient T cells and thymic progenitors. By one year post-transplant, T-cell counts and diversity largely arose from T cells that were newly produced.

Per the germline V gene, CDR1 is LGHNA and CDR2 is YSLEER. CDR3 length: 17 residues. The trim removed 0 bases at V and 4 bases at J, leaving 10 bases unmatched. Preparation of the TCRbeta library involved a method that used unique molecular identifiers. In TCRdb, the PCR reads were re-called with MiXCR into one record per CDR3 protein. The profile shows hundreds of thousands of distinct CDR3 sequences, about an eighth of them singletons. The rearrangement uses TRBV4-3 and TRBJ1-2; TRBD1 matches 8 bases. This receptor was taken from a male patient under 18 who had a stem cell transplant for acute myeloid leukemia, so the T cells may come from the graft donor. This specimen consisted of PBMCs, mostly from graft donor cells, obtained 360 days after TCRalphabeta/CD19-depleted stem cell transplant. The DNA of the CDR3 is TGCGCCAGCAGCCAAGAGATTAGCAGGGGGCAAGTCTATGGCTACACCTTC. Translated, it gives CASSQEISRGQVYGYTF.